The 31 T cell receptor beta chains below all came from one sample that was sequenced in a study of blood T cell repertoires in COVID-19. Clones were sequenced by immunoSEQ multiplex PCR, and TCRdb holds only the in-frame ones, with some missing. The sample consists of 330,000 or so clones, approximately 89% of them appearing once. Sequencing was carried out using PBMCs or T cells enriched from blood (not recorded which). These receptors were taken from a man aged 25 to 40 who had recovered from COVID-19.

The J gene is TRBJ2-3, the V gene TRBV5-6; 11 bases match TRBD2. The germline V gene encodes CDR1 SGHDT and CDR2 YYEEEE. V lost 2 bases to trimming and J lost 4 bases; unmatched junction nucleotides: 3. The length of the CDR3 is 15 residues. CDR3 sequence (DNA): TGTGCCAGCAGCTTCGGGACTAGCGGTCCAGATACGCAGTATTTT. Amino acids: CASSFGTSGPDTQYF.

V is TRBV13 and J is TRBJ1-6; 8 bases are a match to TRBD1. J was trimmed by 6 bases and V by 5 bases; bases with no gene match: 9. Germline V lookup: CDR1 PRHDT, CDR2 FYEKMQ (reference sequence). The CDR3 has 16 amino acids. In DNA, the CDR3 is TGTGCCAGCAGCCAACCCGGACAGGGTAGTAATTCACCCCTCCACTTT. Translation: CASSQPGQGSNSPLHF.

V usage is TRBV5-1 and J usage is TRBJ2-7; 8 bases fit TRBD1. V shed 1 base, J shed 0 bases, and the junction held 3 bases outside the gene matches. CDR1 is SGHRS, CDR2 YFSETQ, per germline. The CDR3 totals 15 residues. CDR3 nucleotides: TGCGCCAGCAGCTTGTGGGACAGGAGCTCCTACGAGCAGTACTTC. This translates into CASSLWDRSSYEQYF.

This clone came up once. Other DNA sequences from this sample encode an identical CDR3 as well. The chain employs TRBV28 and TRBJ2-7; TRBD2 agrees at 8 bases. From germline, CDR1 is MDHEN and CDR2 SYDVKM. The CDR3 length is 14 residues. J was trimmed by 4 bases and V by 6 bases; bases with no gene match: 8. The CDR3 sequence: CASSLGGGSYEQYF. As DNA, the CDR3 is TGTGCCAGCAGCCTCGGGGGGGGTTCGTACGAGCAGTACTTC.

The chain has TRBV3-1 (or the pseudogene TRBV3-2) and TRBJ2-5, with 7 bases that match TRBD1. The V segment lost 4 bases and the J segment 7 bases; nucleotides outside the gene matches: 9. The CDR3 covers 14 residues. Germline values: CDR1 LGHDT, CDR2 YNNKEL (reference sequence). The CDR3: CASSPTGTLGTQYF. CDR3 sequence (DNA): TGTGCCAGCAGCCCGACAGGGACCCTGGGGACCCAGTACTTC.

This chain joins TRBV6-5 and TRBJ1-3; 7 nucleotides match TRBD1. Trimming removed 0 bases from V and 2 bases from J; junction bases left unmatched: 1. The CDR3 has 15 residues. The germline V gene has CDR1 MNHEY and CDR2 SVGAGI. The CDR3 region has the DNA TGTGCCAGCAGTTACTCGACAGGGACTGGAAACACCATATATTTT. Its protein is CASSYSTGTGNTIYF.

The chain couples TRBV14 to TRBJ2-7; 9 positions match TRBD1. The ends lost 5 bases at V and 4 bases at J; junction bases unmatched: 3. This CDR3 comprises 13 residues. Germline V gene sequence: CDR1 SGHDN, CDR2 FVKESK. Here the CDR3 reads CASSGDREYEQYF. The CDR3 DNA reads as TGTGCCAGCAGCGGGGACAGGGAATACGAGCAGTACTTC.

The chain uses TRBV11-2 and TRBJ1-4; D is possibly TRBD1 (6 bases). The length of the CDR3 is 13 residues. Germline assignment: CDR1 SGHAT and CDR2 FQNNGV. Trimming took off 1 base at V and 7 bases at J, with 7 bases between the two ends. In DNA form, the CDR3 reads TGTGCCAGCAGCTTAGGGACAGCTGAAAAACTGTTTTTT. Translated, it gives CASSLGTAEKLFF.

This sequence joins TRBV5-4 and TRBJ2-7, with 9 bases that match TRBD1. The junction had 5 bases not matched to a gene; V was cut back by 3 bases and J by 7 bases. Germline CDR1 reads SGHNT; CDR2 reads YYREEE (reference sequence). The CDR3 has 13 residues. CDR3 sequence reads: CASSWDRAGEQYF. The CDR3 nucleotides read TGTGCCAGCAGCTGGGACAGGGCTGGGGAGCAGTACTTC.

This rearrangement joins TRBV10-2 to TRBJ1-6; 8 nucleotides agree with TRBD1. Losses at the gene ends were 3 bases for V and 1 base for J; bases not matched to a gene: 5. Germline CDR1 reads WSHSY; CDR2 reads SAAADI. The CDR3 loop spans 17 amino acids. This CDR3 reads CASSDSGGFSYNSPLHF. The CDR3 DNA is TGCGCCAGCAGTGATTCAGGGGGCTTTTCCTATAATTCACCCCTCCACTTT.

This chain connects TRBV27 to TRBJ1-4; TRBD1 aligns across 7 bases. The CDR3 runs 19 residues. The germline CDR1 and CDR2 sequences are MNHEY and SMNVEV (reference sequence). V shed 6 bases and J 0 bases; nucleotides not matched to a gene: 16. The CDR3 DNA sequence: TGTGCCAGCAGCCGCGCCCGGGACAGTGAACCCGCAACTAATGAAAAACTGTTTTTT. This encodes CASSRARDSEPATNEKLFF.

V gene TRBV5-6 combines with J gene TRBJ1-1; no clear D. The CDR3 extends over 15 amino acids. The V and J ends lost 0 bases and 3 bases respectively, with 12 bases between them. Germline lookup yields CDR1 SGHDT and CDR2 YYEEEE. CDR3 protein: CASSLAPTEYTEAFF. DNA for the CDR3: TGTGCCAGCAGCTTGGCGCCGACGGAGTACACTGAAGCTTTCTTT.

CDR3 coding DNA: TGTGCAAGTCGCTTAGGCCCTTCGCGCGGGGGGGCTACGAACATTCAGTACTTC. It yields the protein CASRLGPSRGGATNIQYF. V and J are TRBV12-2 and TRBJ2-4; the table gives TRBD2 as D, unverified against the DNA. TRBV12-2 is annotated as a pseudogene. The CDR3 runs to 18 residues.

In this sample, this clone turned up once. The identical CDR3 is also encoded by other nucleotide sequences in the sample. The rearrangement links TRBV5-1 to TRBJ2-5, with 7 bases matching TRBD2. With V trimmed by 0 bases and J by 3 bases, 2 bases remained unmatched. This CDR3 region has 14 residues. From germline, CDR1 is SGHRS and CDR2 YFSETQ. CDR3 coding DNA: TGCGCCAGCAGCTTGGGCGGGGGAGAAGAGACCCAGTACTTC. Residues: CASSLGGGEETQYF.

This clone was found once. The chain carries TRBV25-1 and TRBJ1-2, with unresolved D. This CDR3 is built from 13 residues. Germline CDR1 and CDR2: MGHDK and SYGVNS. V lost 5 bases, J lost 6 bases, and 13 bases lay in between. DNA of the CDR3: TGTGCCAGCAGTTTCCCCGGGAGCGATGGCTACACCTTC. Translated: CASSFPGSDGYTF.

The V and J genes are TRBV5-5 and TRBJ2-3, with 11 bases identical to TRBD1. Trimming took 4 bases from V and 3 from J; bases not matched to a gene: 7. The V gene's germline CDR1 is SGHKS and CDR2 YYEKEE (reference sequence). The CDR3 has 16 amino acids. The CDR3 DNA sequence: TGTGCCAGCAGCCCCGGACAGGGGGCGTTTACAGATACGCAGTATTTT. This sequence encodes CASSPGQGAFTDTQYF.

The chain joins TRBV2 to TRBJ2-7; possibly TRBD1 for D (6 bases). V lost 8 bases and J lost 0, with 11 bases in between. Germline V lookup: CDR1 SNHLY, CDR2 FYNNEI. The CDR3 loop spans 13 amino acids. The CDR3 bases are TGTGCCAGCGAGGCAGGGGACTCCTACGAGCAGTACTTC. Translating it yields CASEAGDSYEQYF.

The chain combines TRBV10-3 with TRBJ2-5; perhaps TRBD2 as D (6 bases). Germline V lookup: CDR1 ENHRY, CDR2 SYGVKD. CDR3 size: 12 residues. V lost 8 bases and J 4 bases, leaving 11 bases between the germline ends. As DNA, the CDR3 is TGTGCCATCTCGGCTAGCGTAGAGACCCAGTACTTC. Its protein is CAISASVETQYF.

This clone was recorded once. This chain connects TRBV2 to TRBJ2-1; D may be TRBD2 (5 bases). CDR1 SNHLY and CDR2 FYNNEI come from the germline V gene. The ends were cut back, 1 base at V and 6 bases at J, with 13 bases in the middle. This CDR3 has 15 amino acids. DNA of the CDR3: TGTGCCAGCAGTGAAGGGACTCCAGCCATCAATGAGCAGTTCTTC. It encodes CASSEGTPAINEQFF.

The chain links TRBV19 to TRBJ1-6; 11 bases line up with TRBD1. The V segment lost 6 bases and the J segment 6 bases; nucleotides outside the gene matches: 1. The germline gives CDR1 LNHDA, CDR2 SQIVND (reference sequence). The CDR3 is made up of 14 amino acids. The CDR3 loop is CASRGTGGNSPLHF. The CDR3 nucleotides read TGTGCCAGTAGGGGGACAGGGGGTAATTCACCCCTCCACTTT. Drawing the rest from reference TRBV19 and TRBJ1-6, the complete variable domain is DGGITQSPKYLFRKEGQNVTLSCEQNLNHDAMYWYRQDPGQGLRLIYYSQIVNDFQKGDIAEGYSVSREKKESFPLTVTSAQKNPTAFYLCASRGTGGNSPLHFGNGTRLTVT.

For the CDR3, the DNA is TGTGCCAGCAGCACTGACAGGGGCGTCATGAACACTGAAGCTTTCTTT. Amino acid sequence: CASSTDRGVMNTEAFF. V and J are TRBV4-2 and TRBJ1-1, with 8 bases lining up with TRBD1. J was trimmed by 0 bases and V by 5 bases; bases with no gene match: 8. The CDR3 is made up of 16 amino acids. Germline loops: CDR1 LGHNA, CDR2 YNFKEQ.

This chain links TRBV27 with TRBJ1-5; D gene ambiguous. Trimming pared 6 bases from V and 1 base from J, leaving 7 bases between. CDR3 length: 13 amino acids. Germline V gene lookup returns CDR1 MNHEY and CDR2 SMNVEV (reference sequence). The DNA of the CDR3 is TGTGCCAGCAGCAGGTCGAGCAATCAGCCCCAGCATTTT. Its translation: CASSRSSNQPQHF.

The genes are TRBV10-3 and TRBJ1-2; D is perhaps TRBD1 (6 bases). The length of the CDR3 is 15 residues. V gave up 9 bases and J gave up 5 bases, with 22 bases separating them. The V gene's germline CDR1 is ENHRY and CDR2 SYGVKD. This chain's CDR3 is CAMGGDMDSRYGYTF. DNA for the CDR3: TGTGCCATGGGAGGGGATATGGACAGTCGATATGGCTACACCTTC.

The chain has TRBV5-1 and TRBJ2-5; TRBD2 aligns across 7 bases. Germline V gene sequence: CDR1 SGHRS, CDR2 YFSETQ. The length of the CDR3 is 12 residues. Losses at the gene ends were 4 bases for V and 3 bases for J; bases not matched to a gene: 0. The CDR3 sequence: CASSGLEETQYF. The CDR3 nucleotides are TGCGCCAGCAGCGGACTAGAAGAGACCCAGTACTTC.

The chain couples TRBV9 to TRBJ1-2, with 11 bases matching TRBD1. The CDR3 runs 14 residues. In germline, CDR1 is SGDLS, CDR2 YYNGEE. The ends lost 2 bases at V and 7 bases at J; junction bases unmatched: 4. The CDR3 region has the DNA TGTGCCAGCAGCGTCGGACAGGGGGCGCTTGGCTACACCTTC. Protein sequence: CASSVGQGALGYTF. The variable domain in full, completed from reference TRBV9 and TRBJ1-2, reads DSGVTQTPKHLITATGQRVTLRCSPRSGDLSVYWYQQSLDQGLQFLIQYYNGEERAKGNILERFSAQQFPDLHSELNLSSLELGDSALYFCASSVGQGALGYTFGSGTRLTVV.

This chain joins TRBV30 and TRBJ1-1; 7 nucleotides match TRBD1. V lost 4 bases to trimming and J lost 3 bases; unmatched junction nucleotides: 11. This CDR3 contains 15 residues. Per the germline V gene, CDR1 is GTSNPN and CDR2 is SVGIG (reference sequence). As DNA, the CDR3 is TGTGCCTGGACCCTACAGGGGCGGGGATACACTGAAGCTTTCTTT. Amino acid sequence: CAWTLQGRGYTEAFF.

The V gene is TRBV5-4, the J gene TRBJ2-1; the D gene is possibly TRBD1 (5 bases). The length of the CDR3 is 15 residues. Trimming left V 0 bases short and J 0 bases short, with 7 bases between. CDR1 is SGHNT and CDR2 is YYREEE in the germline V gene (reference sequence). CDR3 sequence reads: CASSLDRSSYNEQFF. In DNA form, the CDR3 reads TGTGCCAGCAGCTTGGACAGGAGCTCCTACAATGAGCAGTTCTTC.

DNA of the CDR3: TGTGCCAGCAGCCACGTGGAAAGCGGGGGGACCAACTACAATGAGCAGTTCTTC. Amino acids: CASSHVESGGTNYNEQFF. The chain has TRBV5-6 and TRBJ2-1; 9 nucleotides match TRBD2. Per germline, CDR1 SGHDT and CDR2 YYEEEE. V lost 4 bases to trimming and J lost 3 bases; unmatched junction nucleotides: 14. There are 18 residues in the CDR3.

J is TRBJ2-7 and V is TRBV30; 8 bases are shared with TRBD2. The ends lost 8 bases at V and 0 bases at J; junction bases unmatched: 9. The CDR3 is made up of 14 amino acids. The germline V gene encodes CDR1 GTSNPN and CDR2 SVGIG (reference sequence). This CDR3 reads CATSQRGRSYEQYF. The CDR3 DNA reads as TGTGCCACCTCCCAGCGGGGGCGCTCCTACGAGCAGTACTTC.

The chain combines TRBV7-9 with TRBJ1-5; 8 nucleotides match TRBD1. CDR1 is SEHNR, CDR2 FQNEAQ, per germline (reference sequence). V lost 1 base to trimming and J lost 1 base; unmatched junction nucleotides: 6. CDR3 length equals 17 residues. CDR3 loop: CASSLVAGGRSNQPQHF. The CDR3 nucleotides are TGTGCCAGCAGCTTAGTGGCAGGGGGCAGGAGCAATCAGCCCCAGCATTTT.

This rearrangement joins TRBV13 to TRBJ1-1; 7 bases agree with TRBD1. The junction had 9 bases not matched to a gene; V was cut back by 2 bases and J by 0 bases. CDR1 PRHDT and CDR2 FYEKMQ come from the germline V gene (reference sequence). There are 17 residues in the CDR3. The CDR3 coding sequence is TGTGCCAGCAGCTTACCTACGTTCCAGGGGGTGAACACTGAAGCTTTCTTT. The encoded protein is CASSLPTFQGVNTEAFF.